This T cell receptor beta chain comes out of a study of radiation and T cells in renal cell carcinoma (dated by TCRdb to between 2020 and 2021). About the investigation overall: In total, roughly 53 samples underwent TCR beta sequencing: 25 or so tumors plus 27 peripheral blood samples. The final blood draw was performed at 4 weeks after radiation, at the same time as nephrectomy. Across all 53 samples, under 5,000,000 unique CDR3 nucleotide sequences, encoding 2,658,974 unique CDR3 amino acid sequences, were identified.

Following the manufacturer's recommendations, the immunoSEQ kit was used to generate TCR beta libraries from genomic DNA. For library preparation, a first multiplex PCR was performed with proprietary primers, followed by a second PCR in which unique barcodes were added, and bead cleanups were performed after each round. A kit-provided positive control reaction and a negative control reaction were included in every sample batch. The final libraries underwent checking on an Agilent 4200 TapeStation D1000 ScreenTape, volumetric pooling, and quantification by qPCR. Sequencing ran on an Illumina NextSeq500 with a MidOutput 150-cycle cartridge, using 156 Read1 and 15 Index1 cycles with kit custom primers. The pooled library was loaded at approximately 0.95 pM with approximately 18% PhiX control spiked in. The paper's processing steps were these. Vendor-processed data were analyzed in R, with a clonotype defined as all T cells sharing the same CDR3 nucleotide sequence. For clone abundance analyses, frequencies were normalized to the 10,000 most abundant clones in each sample. Public T cell clones, which averaged fewer than five per sample, were excluded before analysis. An abundance difference of at least 32-fold between compartments was the criterion for calling clonotypes tumor-enriched or baseline blood-enriched. A beta-binomial differential abundance model was used to identify clonotypes that expanded or contracted between blood time points. Tumor-blood repertoire similarity was measured with the Baroni-Urbani and Buser coefficient, and groups were compared using two-tailed Wilcoxon tests in R. TCRdb obtained this table from immuneACCESS and retained in-frame rearrangements with V and J assigned. These tables miss some clones; where compared with another copy, unresolved V genes account for less than half of the shortfall, and the remainder is unexplained. Clone size and V and J calls were adopted from that table, with D and trimming inferred from the DNA. Here the sample has around 140,000 clones; 86% occur a single time. 15% to 20% of the sample belongs to the ten largest clones.

General study outcomes and caveats: Because the trial had a single-armed design, the trial could not examine how radiation dose or scheduling affected the TCR repertoire. In blood, the top tumor clonotypes increased between baseline and 2 weeks post-radiation and then shrank by 4 weeks, which suggests that tumor-resident clones expanded only transiently. Because pretreatment tumor biopsies were not available, the baseline intratumoral presence of clonotypes could not be determined. Changes in the blood repertoire were not tracked past 4 weeks after treatment.

A note on this clone: Its cognate antigen has yet to be identified. The sample holds no much larger clone one base away, and base qualities are not on file.

The time point label, as the study defines it: blood 4 weeks post-SBRT, at nephrectomy. The treatment or condition tag for this specimen amounts to: 15 Gy SBRT to primary tumor, nephrectomy 4 weeks later. Samples came from a clinical trial, in which primary renal cell carcinomas received 15 Gy stereotactic body radiation therapy followed by nephrectomy 4 weeks later. To follow tumor-enriched clonotypes, peripheral blood was collected serially from radiation-treated patients at baseline and again at 2 weeks and 4 weeks after SBRT. Every patient had renal cell carcinoma of clear cell pathology. Genomic DNA for TCR sequencing was prepared using the QIAamp DNA Blood Mini Kit (Qiagen). The analyses included only samples that passed all quality control checks. The sequenced sample was blood, obtained from a patient whose treatment included radiotherapy and nephrectomy. The receptor's source is a woman between 45 and 60 years old with renal cell carcinoma.

The sequence in DNA is TGTGCCAGTAGTACGACCGGGACGGGGAACTATGGCTACACCTTC. Its translation is CASSTTGTGNYGYTF. The chain is made from TRBV19 and TRBJ1-2, with TRBD1 perhaps the D gene, on 5 matching bases. V is pared back by 4 bases and J by 2 bases, with 14 bases lying between the germline termini. Looking up the germline V gene (reference sequence) yields CDR1 LNHDA and CDR2 SQIVND. Spanning cysteine to phenylalanine, the CDR3 consists of 15 amino acids. CDR3 DNA is the only sequence kept; it has 45 bases, read in frame from the first base.